This T cell receptor beta chain was found in a study of neurological immune-mediated disorders. Points from the study as a whole: No sharing of CDR3 amino acid sequences was observed among expanded clones across subjects, suggesting private repertoires in all groups.

5'RACE with 10-nucleotide random UMIs generated the cDNA. TCRdb itself ran the 5' RACE reads through MiXCR, one entry per CDR3 protein. The sample holds some 35,000 distinct CDR3 sequences, more than 9% seen once. The CDR3 has 12 residues. Germline CDR1 and CDR2: LGHNT and FRNRAP. Trimming shortened V by 0 bases and J by 12 bases, and 9 bases separated the two germline ends. This clonotype was seen ten or more times. The antigen is unknown. This TCR was sampled from a woman under 40 with HTLV-1-associated myelopathy (HAM/TSP). V gene TRBV12-5 combines with J gene TRBJ2-1, with TRBD2 as a possible D gene (5 bases). Source material: CD4+ T cells from blood. The CDR3 sequence is CASGLVVAGQFF. CDR3 DNA: TGTGCTAGTGGTTTGGTAGTGGCGGGGCAGTTCTTC.